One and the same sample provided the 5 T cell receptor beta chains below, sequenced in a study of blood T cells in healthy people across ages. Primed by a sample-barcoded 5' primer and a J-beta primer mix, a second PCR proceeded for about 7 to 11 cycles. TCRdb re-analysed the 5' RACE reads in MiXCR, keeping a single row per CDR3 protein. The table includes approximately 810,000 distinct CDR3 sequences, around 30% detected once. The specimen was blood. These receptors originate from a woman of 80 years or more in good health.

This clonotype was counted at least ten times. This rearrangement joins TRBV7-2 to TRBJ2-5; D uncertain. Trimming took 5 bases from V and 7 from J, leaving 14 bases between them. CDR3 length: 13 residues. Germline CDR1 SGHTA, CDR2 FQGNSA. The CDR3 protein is CASSRPFLGTQYF. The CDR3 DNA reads TGTGCCAGCAGCCGCCCGTTCCTCGGGACCCAGTACTTC.

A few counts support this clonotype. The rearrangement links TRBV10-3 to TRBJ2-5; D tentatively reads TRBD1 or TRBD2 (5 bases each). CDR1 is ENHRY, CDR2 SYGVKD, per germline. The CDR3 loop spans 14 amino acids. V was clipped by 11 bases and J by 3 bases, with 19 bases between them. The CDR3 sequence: CASASGTAEETQYF. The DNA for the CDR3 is TGTGCCTCCGCGTCCGGGACGGCTGAAGAGACCCAGTACTTC.

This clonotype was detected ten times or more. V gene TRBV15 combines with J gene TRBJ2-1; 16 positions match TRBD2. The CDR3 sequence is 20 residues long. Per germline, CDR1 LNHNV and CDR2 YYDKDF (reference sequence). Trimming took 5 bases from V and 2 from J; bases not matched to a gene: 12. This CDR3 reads CATSSSGLAGGILAYNEQFF. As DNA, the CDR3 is TGTGCCACCAGCTCCTCGGGACTAGCGGGGGGGATCCTAGCCTACAATGAGCAGTTCTTC.

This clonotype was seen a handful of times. CDR3 in amino acids: CAWSVSGEVGQYF. DNA for the CDR3: TGTGCCTGGAGTGTGTCAGGGGAAGTAGGGCAGTACTTC. This rearrangement joins TRBV30 to TRBJ2-7; D may be TRBD1 (6 bases). This CDR3 spans 13 amino acids. Trimming shortened V by 0 bases and J by 9 bases, and 15 bases separated the two germline ends. The germline gives CDR1 GTSNPN, CDR2 SVGIG (reference sequence). The complete variable domain, with remaining parts taken from reference TRBV30 and TRBJ2-7, reads SQTIHQWPATLVQPVGSPLSLECTVEGTSNPNLYWYRQAAGRGLQLLFYSVGIGQISSEVPQNLSASRPQDRQFILSSKKLLLSDSGFYLCAWSVSGEVGQYFGPGTRLTVT.

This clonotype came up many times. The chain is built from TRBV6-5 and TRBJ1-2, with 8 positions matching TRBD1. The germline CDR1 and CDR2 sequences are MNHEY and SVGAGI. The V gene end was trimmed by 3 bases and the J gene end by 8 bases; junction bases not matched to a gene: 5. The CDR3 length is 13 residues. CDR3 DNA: TGTGCCAGCAGTTATGCAGGGGGCAGGGGCTACACCTTC. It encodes CASSYAGGRGYTF.